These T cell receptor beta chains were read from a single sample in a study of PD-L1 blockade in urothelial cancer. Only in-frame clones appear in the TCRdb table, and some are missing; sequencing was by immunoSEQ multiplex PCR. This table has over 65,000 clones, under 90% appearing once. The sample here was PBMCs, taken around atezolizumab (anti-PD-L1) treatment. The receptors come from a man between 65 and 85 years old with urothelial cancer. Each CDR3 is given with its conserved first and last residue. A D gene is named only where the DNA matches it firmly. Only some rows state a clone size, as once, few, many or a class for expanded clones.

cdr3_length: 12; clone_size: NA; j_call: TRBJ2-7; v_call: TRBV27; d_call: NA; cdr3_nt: TGTGCCAGCACCGGAGGGGACTCCGAGCAGTACTTC; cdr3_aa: CASTGGDSEQYF
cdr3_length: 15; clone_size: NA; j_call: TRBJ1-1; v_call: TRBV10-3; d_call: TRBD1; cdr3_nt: TGTGCCATCAGTGAGTTTAGACAGGGTATGACTGAAGCTTTCTTT; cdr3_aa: CAISEFRQGMTEAFF
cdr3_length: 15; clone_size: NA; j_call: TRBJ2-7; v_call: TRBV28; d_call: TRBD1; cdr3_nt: TGTGCCAGCAACACAGGGGCGGCAGGGAACTACGAGCAGTACTTC; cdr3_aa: CASNTGAAGNYEQYF
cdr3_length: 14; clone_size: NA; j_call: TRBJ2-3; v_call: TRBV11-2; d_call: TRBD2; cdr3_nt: TGTGCCAGCAAGAGTAGCGGGAGGGCAGATACGCAGTATTTT; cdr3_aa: CASKSSGRADTQYF
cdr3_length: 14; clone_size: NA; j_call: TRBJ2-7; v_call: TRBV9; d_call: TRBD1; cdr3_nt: TGTGCCAGCAACCCAACAGGGGGCAGGCACGAGCAGTACTTC; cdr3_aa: CASNPTGGRHEQYF
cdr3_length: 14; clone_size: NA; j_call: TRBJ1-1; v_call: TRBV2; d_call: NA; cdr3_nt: TGTGCCAGCACCACGGAGGCCAGGGGCACTGAAGCTTTCTTT; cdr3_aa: CASTTEARGTEAFF
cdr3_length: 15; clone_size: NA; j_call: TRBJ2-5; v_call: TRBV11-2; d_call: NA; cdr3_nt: TGTGCCAGCAGCTTAGGCCCTTTGGCCAGGGAGACCCAGTACTTC; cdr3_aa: CASSLGPLARETQYF
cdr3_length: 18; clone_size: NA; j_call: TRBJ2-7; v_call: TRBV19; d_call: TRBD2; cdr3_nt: TGTGCCAGTAGTATAAGTCTGGCGGGGGTAAGAGGGTCCTACGAGCAGTACTTC; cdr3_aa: CASSISLAGVRGSYEQYF
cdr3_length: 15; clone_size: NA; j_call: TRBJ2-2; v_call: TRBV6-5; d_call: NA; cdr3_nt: TGTGCCAGCAGTCCCACAGGGCAAAACACCGGGGAGCTGTTTTTT; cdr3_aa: CASSPTGQNTGELFF
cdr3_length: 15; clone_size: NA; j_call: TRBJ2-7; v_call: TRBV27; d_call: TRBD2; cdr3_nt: TGTGCCAGCAGTACTCGGACTAGCGGGGGCCACGAGCAGTACTTC; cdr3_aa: CASSTRTSGGHEQYF
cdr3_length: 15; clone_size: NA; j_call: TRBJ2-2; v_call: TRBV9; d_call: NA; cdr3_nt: TGTGCCAGCAGCGTGGGCAGGGTGAACACCGGGGAGCTGTTTTTT; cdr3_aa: CASSVGRVNTGELFF
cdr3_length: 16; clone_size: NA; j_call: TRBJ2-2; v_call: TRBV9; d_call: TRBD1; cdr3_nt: TGTGCCAGCAGCTCGACGACAGGGCTTAACACCGGGGAGCTGTTTTTT; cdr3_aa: CASSSTTGLNTGELFF
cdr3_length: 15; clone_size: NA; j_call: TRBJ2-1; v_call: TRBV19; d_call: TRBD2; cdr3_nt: TGTGCCAGTAGTGCGGGACTAGCGGTCTACAATGAGCAGTTCTTC; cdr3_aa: CASSAGLAVYNEQFF
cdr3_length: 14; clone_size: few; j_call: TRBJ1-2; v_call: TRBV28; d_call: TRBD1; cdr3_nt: TGTGCCAGCAGTTTATTGGCAGGGGGCGGTGGCTACACCTTC; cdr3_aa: CASSLLAGGGGYTF
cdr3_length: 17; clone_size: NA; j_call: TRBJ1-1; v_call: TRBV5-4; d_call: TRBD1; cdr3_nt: TGTGCCAGCAGCTTGGGGGGCCGGACAGGGGTGAACACTGAAGCTTTCTTT; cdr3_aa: CASSLGGRTGVNTEAFF
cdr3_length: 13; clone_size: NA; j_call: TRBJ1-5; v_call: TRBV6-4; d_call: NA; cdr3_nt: TGTGCCAGCATAGGAGGGGGCAATCAGCCCCAGCATTTT; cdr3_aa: CASIGGGNQPQHF
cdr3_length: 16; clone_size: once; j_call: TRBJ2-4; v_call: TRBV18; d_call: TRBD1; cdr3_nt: TGTGCCAGCTCACCCCCGGGACAGGGGCCAAAAAACATTCAGTACTTC; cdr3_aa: CASSPPGQGPKNIQYF
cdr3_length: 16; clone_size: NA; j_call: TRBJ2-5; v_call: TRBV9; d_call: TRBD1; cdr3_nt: TGTGCCAGCAGCGTAGGTTCCACAGGGGTGGCAGAGACCCAGTACTTC; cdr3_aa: CASSVGSTGVAETQYF
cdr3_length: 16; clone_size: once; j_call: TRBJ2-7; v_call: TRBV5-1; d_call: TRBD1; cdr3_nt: TGCGCCAGCAGGACAGGGGCGGGCGGAACCCCCACCGAGCAGTACTTC; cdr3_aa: CASRTGAGGTPTEQYF
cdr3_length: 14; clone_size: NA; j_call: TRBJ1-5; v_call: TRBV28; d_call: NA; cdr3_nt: TGTGCCAGCAGTCCACATGGGCCCAATCAGCCCCAGCATTTT; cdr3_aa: CASSPHGPNQPQHF
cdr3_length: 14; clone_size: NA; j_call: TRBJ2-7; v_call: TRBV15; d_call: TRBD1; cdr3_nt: TGTGCCACCAGCACGACAGGGAGCTCCTACGAGCAGTACTTC; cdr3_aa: CATSTTGSSYEQYF
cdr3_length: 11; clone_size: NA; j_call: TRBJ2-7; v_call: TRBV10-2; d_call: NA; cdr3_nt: TGCGCCAGCAGCCCCTTATACGAGCAGTACTTC; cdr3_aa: CASSPLYEQYF
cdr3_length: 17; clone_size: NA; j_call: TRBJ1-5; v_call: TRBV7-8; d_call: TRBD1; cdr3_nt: TGTGCCAGCAGCCTTTTAGGGGACAGCTATAGCAATCAGCCCCAGCATTTT; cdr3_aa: CASSLLGDSYSNQPQHF
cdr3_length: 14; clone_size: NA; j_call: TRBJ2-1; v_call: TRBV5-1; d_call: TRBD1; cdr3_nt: TGCGCCAGCAGCTTTATAGGGACAGGGGTTGAGCAGTTCTTC; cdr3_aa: CASSFIGTGVEQFF
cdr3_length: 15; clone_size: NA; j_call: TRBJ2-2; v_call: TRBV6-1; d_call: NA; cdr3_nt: TGTGCCAGCAGGCGGGACTTACGATTCACCGGGGAGCTGTTTTTT; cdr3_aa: CASRRDLRFTGELFF
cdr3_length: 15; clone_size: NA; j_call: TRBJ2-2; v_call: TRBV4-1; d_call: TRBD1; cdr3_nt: TGCGCCAGCAGCCAAGATCTGACAGGGCTCGGGGAGCTGTTTTTT; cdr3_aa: CASSQDLTGLGELFF
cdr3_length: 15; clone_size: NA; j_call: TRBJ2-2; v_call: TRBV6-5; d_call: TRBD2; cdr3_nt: TGTGCCAGCAGCCCCCGGGGGGGGGAGAGTCGGGGGCTGTTTTTT; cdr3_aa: CASSPRGGESRGLFF
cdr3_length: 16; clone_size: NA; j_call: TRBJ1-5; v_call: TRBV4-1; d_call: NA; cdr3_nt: TGCGCCAGCAGCCCTGAAGGAGGGGCAAGCAATCAGCCCCAGCATTTT; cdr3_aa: CASSPEGGASNQPQHF
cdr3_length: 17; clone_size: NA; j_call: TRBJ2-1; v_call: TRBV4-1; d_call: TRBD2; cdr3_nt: TGCGCCAGCAGCCAAGATAGGGGTAGCGGCGGGGGTAATGAGCAGTTCTTC; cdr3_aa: CASSQDRGSGGGNEQFF
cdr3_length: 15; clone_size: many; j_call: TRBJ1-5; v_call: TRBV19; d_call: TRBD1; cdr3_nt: TGTGCCAGTAGCCCCGGGACAGGGCGGGTGCAGCCCCAGCATTTT; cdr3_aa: CASSPGTGRVQPQHF
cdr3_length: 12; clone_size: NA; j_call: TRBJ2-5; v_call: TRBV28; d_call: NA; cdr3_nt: TGTGCCAGCAGCCAACGGGAAGGGACCCAGTACTTC; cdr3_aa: CASSQREGTQYF
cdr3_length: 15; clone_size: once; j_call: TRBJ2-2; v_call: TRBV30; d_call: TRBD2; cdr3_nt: TGTGCCTGGAGGGCTAGCGGGAGGGACACCGGGGAGCTGTTTTTT; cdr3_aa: CAWRASGRDTGELFF
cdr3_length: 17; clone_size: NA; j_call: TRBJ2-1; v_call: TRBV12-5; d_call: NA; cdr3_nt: TGTGCTAGTGGCTCCCCATCTGGGGGCGGCACCTACAATGAGCAGTTCTTC; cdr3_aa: CASGSPSGGGTYNEQFF
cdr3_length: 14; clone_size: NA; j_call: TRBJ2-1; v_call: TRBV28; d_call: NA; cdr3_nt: TGTGCCAGCATCAGCGGAGACCGCTACAATGAGCAGTTCTTC; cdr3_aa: CASISGDRYNEQFF
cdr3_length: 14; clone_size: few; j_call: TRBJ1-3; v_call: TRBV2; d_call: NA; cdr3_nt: TGTGCCAGCACGGGTGAGCCGTTTGGAAACACCATATATTTT; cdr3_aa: CASTGEPFGNTIYF
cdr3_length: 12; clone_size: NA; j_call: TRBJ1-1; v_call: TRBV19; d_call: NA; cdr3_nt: TGTGCCAGTTCAACAGGGATGGGTGAAGCTTTCTTT; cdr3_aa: CASSTGMGEAFF
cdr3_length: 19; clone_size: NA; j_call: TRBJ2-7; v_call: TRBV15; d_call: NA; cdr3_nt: TGTGCCACCAGCAGAGCGTCCAGTACTACTACGCACCGTTTCTACGAGCAGTACTTC; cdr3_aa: CATSRASSTTTHRFYEQYF